The 27 T cell receptor beta chains given below trace back to one sample, sequenced in a study of T cells after yellow fever vaccination. In TCRdb, the 5' RACE reads were re-called with MiXCR into one record per CDR3 protein. The repertoire consists of hundreds of thousands of distinct CDR3 sequences, with 8% to 9.5% occurring once and the leading ten covering 17%. The material was PBMCs, obtained approximately 40 days after the first yellow fever vaccination. These receptors were collected from a man between 18 and 35 years old who received the YFV17D yellow fever vaccine.

In this sample, this clonotype turned up many times. This sequence joins TRBV5-1 and TRBJ2-6; D gene unclear. CDR3 size: 18 residues. Germline CDR1 is SGHRS and CDR2 is YFSETQ. Trimming left V 7 bases short and J 0 bases short, with 20 bases between. The CDR3 coding sequence is TGCGCCAGCGGCCCTAGGAAGGGTCCCCTCTCTGGGGCCAACGTCCTGACTTTC. Encoded protein: CASGPRKGPLSGANVLTF. The full variable domain, rest sourced from reference TRBV5-1 and TRBJ2-6, is KAGVTQTPRYLIKTRGQQVTLSCSPISGHRSVSWYQQTPGQGLQFLFEYFSETQRNKGNFPGRFSGRQFSNSRSEMNVSTLELGDSALYLCASGPRKGPLSGANVLTFGAGSRLTVL.

Many counts were recorded for this clonotype. This sequence joins TRBV2 and TRBJ2-5; D perhaps matches TRBD1 (6 bases). CDR3 length equals 14 residues. Germline V gene lookup returns CDR1 SNHLY and CDR2 FYNNEI. Trimming pared 7 bases from V and 4 bases from J, leaving 16 bases between. CDR3 coding DNA: TGTGCCAGCATGGACAGCTCCCCTAGAGAGACCCAGTACTTC. Residues: CASMDSSPRETQYF.

In its sample, this clonotype was seen a few times. The rearrangement links TRBV7-3 to TRBJ1-1, with D unclear. The CDR3 runs to 14 residues. Germline V gives CDR1 SGHTA, CDR2 FQGTGA. The V end was cut by 3 bases, the J end by 0 bases, with 8 bases between. CDR3 coding DNA: TGTGCCAGCAGCTTCGGGAGCATGAACACTGAAGCTTTCTTT. Encoded protein: CASSFGSMNTEAFF.

This clonotype was observed a handful of times. The chain uses TRBV29-1 and TRBJ2-7; TRBD2 agrees at 12 bases. V dropped 6 bases and J dropped 2; count of bases not matched to a gene: 5. This CDR3 contains 14 residues. Germline values: CDR1 SQVTM, CDR2 ANQGSEA. CDR3 coding DNA: TGCAGCGTCGTACTAGCGGGGGGACCCTACGAGCAGTACGTC. Translation: CSVVLAGGPYEQYV.

The chain has TRBV15 and TRBJ1-2; 7 bases map to TRBD1. Trimming removed 5 bases from V and 0 bases from J; junction bases left unmatched: 9. The germline CDR1 and CDR2 sequences are LNHNV and YYDKDF (reference sequence). The CDR3 contains 16 residues. The CDR3: CATSGYTGVPNYGYTF. CDR3 DNA: TGTGCCACCAGCGGATATACAGGGGTACCTAACTATGGCTACACCTTC.

To note about this clonotype: Germline and junction disagree at one end, which may indicate a read error. The chain uses TRBV3-1 and TRBJ1-1, with 11 nucleotides matching TRBD1. The CDR3 runs 17 residues. Germline values: CDR1 LGHDT, CDR2 YNNKEL (reference sequence). The CDR3 reads CASSQDRTGGFDTEALF. The CDR3 DNA follows: TGTGCCAGCAGCCAAGATCGGACAGGGGGCTTTGACACTGAAGCTTTATTT.

The chain carries TRBV20-1 and TRBJ2-7, with D uncertain. This CDR3 is built from 13 residues. Trimming left V 5 bases short and J 0 bases short, with 11 bases between. Germline values: CDR1 DFQATT, CDR2 SNEGSKA (reference sequence). CDR3 coding DNA: TGCAGTGCTTACAGCACGACCTCCTACGAGCAGTACGTC. Its translation: CSAYSTTSYEQYV.

This chain links TRBV30 with TRBJ2-2; D is unclear. Germline lookup yields CDR1 GTSNPN and CDR2 SVGIG (reference sequence). This CDR3 has 11 residues. Trimming took 1 base from V and 11 from J, leaving 8 bases between them. This chain's CDR3 is CAWSGGAELFF. The DNA for the CDR3 is TGTGCCTGGAGTGGCGGAGCAGAGCTGTTTTTT. Supplemented by reference TRBV30 and TRBJ2-2, the full variable domain reads SQTIHQWPATLVQPVGSPLSLECTVEGTSNPNLYWYRQAAGRGLQLLFYSVGIGQISSEVPQNLSASRPQDRQFILSSKKLLLSDSGFYLCAWSGGAELFFGEGSRLTVL.

This clonotype was detected only a few times. A read error may produce the germline difference seen at one junction end. V is TRBV6-5 and J is TRBJ1-1; D uncertain. CDR1 is MNHEY and CDR2 is SVGAGI in the germline V gene. The length of the CDR3 is 12 residues. Written as DNA, the CDR3 is TGTGCCAGCAGTTACTCTAACAGTGAAGCTTTCTTT. Protein sequence: CASSYSNSEAFF.

This clonotype was detected a few times. As DNA, the CDR3 is TGTGCCAGCAGCTCTTCCGTTTCTCATCGGTTCTTC. Translating gives CASSSSVSHRFF. This chain uses TRBV12-1 with TRBJ2-1. TRBV12-1 is designated a pseudogene. CDR3 length: 12 amino acids.

This clonotype has more than one count but fewer than ten. The V and J genes are TRBV5-1 and TRBJ1-2; D may be TRBD1 (5 bases). Trimming shortened V by 2 bases and J by 2 bases, and 10 bases separated the two germline ends. Per germline, CDR1 SGHRS and CDR2 YFSETQ. The CDR3 runs 14 residues. CDR3 coding DNA: TGCGCCAGCAGCTTCAGGGATGACAACTATGGCTACACCTTC. Its translation is CASSFRDDNYGYTF.

This clonotype was detected a few times. V gene TRBV5-5 combines with J gene TRBJ1-2; D perhaps matches TRBD1 (6 bases). V was trimmed by 4 bases and J by 8 bases, leaving 15 bases between them. CDR1 SGHKS and CDR2 YYEKEE come from the germline V gene (reference sequence). The CDR3 extends over 13 amino acids. The CDR3 sequence: CASSINRDGGYTF. The DNA of the CDR3 is TGTGCCAGCAGCATAAACAGGGATGGGGGCTACACCTTC.

The chain couples TRBV5-1 to TRBJ2-1; 11 nucleotides match TRBD2. From germline, CDR1 is SGHRS and CDR2 YFSETQ. V lost 6 bases to trimming and J lost 0 bases; unmatched junction nucleotides: 2. The CDR3 is 15 residues long. Written as DNA, the CDR3 is TGCGCCAGCACTAGCGGGGGGAGCTCCTACAATGAGCAGTTCTTC. This sequence encodes CASTSGGSSYNEQFF.

This chain joins TRBV5-4 and TRBJ2-5; D may be TRBD1 or TRBD2 (5 bases each). CDR1 and CDR2 from the germline V gene are SGHNT and YYREEE (reference sequence). CDR3 length: 16 residues. V was pared by 1 base and J by 2 bases, with 15 bases between. The CDR3 DNA reads TGTGCCAGCAGCTTGACCCTAAAGGGACGGCAAGAGACCCAGTACTTC. This translates into CASSLTLKGRQETQYF.

This clonotype was seen more than once but under ten times. The rearrangement links TRBV29-1 to TRBJ1-1; 8 bases fit TRBD1. V gave up 5 bases and J gave up 3 bases; unmatched junction bases: 5. Germline V gene data show CDR1 as SQVTM and CDR2 as ANQGSEA. The CDR3 totals 13 residues. CDR3 loop: CSVQSQGDTEAFF. The DNA for the CDR3 is TGCAGCGTTCAATCACAGGGGGACACTGAAGCTTTCTTT.

As regards this clonotype: This may stem from a read error, because a much larger clone lies one nucleotide away. The chain has TRBV7-9 and TRBJ2-7; D is tentatively TRBD1 or TRBD2 (5 bases each). There are 11 residues in the CDR3. The V gene's germline CDR1 is SEHNR and CDR2 FQNEAQ (reference sequence). The CDR3 DNA follows: TGTGCCAGCGGCTTAGGGGACGGCTATTCTTTC. Its translation: CASGLGDGYSF.

This clonotype was seen more than once but under ten times. The chain uses TRBV6-2 or TRBV6-3 and TRBJ2-5; D gene uncertain. The CDR3 spans 15 residues. The V and J ends lost 1 base and 1 base respectively, with 10 bases between them. Germline V gives CDR1 MNHEY, CDR2 SVGEGT. This CDR3 reads CASSYWREAQETQYF. The CDR3 nucleotides are TGTGCCAGCAGTTACTGGCGCGAGGCCCAAGAGACCCAGTACTTC.

This clonotype was observed at least ten times. The CDR3 DNA is TGTGCCAGCAGGGCTTACCAAGAGACCCAGTACTTC. Translating it yields CASRAYQETQYF. The rearrangement joins TRBV6-5 to TRBJ2-5; the D is unclear. The ends were cut back, 6 bases at V and 0 bases at J, with 5 bases in the middle. This CDR3 has 12 amino acids. CDR1 MNHEY and CDR2 SVGAGI come from the germline V gene.

The V gene is TRBV18, the J gene TRBJ2-7, with 10 bases lining up with TRBD1. The CDR3 is 16 amino acids. Looked up from germline, CDR1 is KGHSH and CDR2 is LQKENI. Germline trimming cut 3 bases from V and 1 base from J; bases unmatched to any gene: 6. In DNA, the CDR3 is TGTGCCAGCTCACCCCTCGCGGGACAGGGGTCCTACGAGCAGTACTTC. It translates to CASSPLAGQGSYEQYF.

This clonotype was observed a few times. J is TRBJ1-5 and V is TRBV10-3, with D hard to call. Germline CDR1 reads ENHRY; CDR2 reads SYGVKD. V lost 0 bases and J 4 bases, leaving 4 bases between the germline ends. The CDR3 has 13 residues. The CDR3 DNA reads TGTGCCATCAGTGAGTCCAGGAATCAGCCCCAGCATTTT. This gives the protein CAISESRNQPQHF.

This clonotype showed up just a few times. The V gene is TRBV4-2, the J gene TRBJ1-2; the D is unclear. Germline V gives CDR1 LGHNA, CDR2 YNFKEQ. With 3 bases removed from V and 6 bases from J, the gap between germline ends came to 14 bases. CDR3 length equals 14 residues. The CDR3 reads CASSQAKGSNGYTF. The CDR3 coding sequence is TGTGCCAGCAGCCAGGCTAAGGGCAGCAATGGCTACACCTTC.

Concerning this clonotype: One end of the junction is discordant with germline, which a read error may explain. The J gene is TRBJ2-3, the V gene TRBV12-3 or TRBV12-4; 15 bases fit TRBD2. This CDR3 contains 14 residues. The CDR3 nucleotides are TGTGCCAGCAAGAGGACTAGCGGGGGGGCAACGATAGTATTT. It specifies CASKRTSGGATIVF.

This clonotype was counted between two and nine times. J is TRBJ1-2 and V is TRBV20-1, with 10 bases matching TRBD1. V lost 0 bases and J lost 5; bases outside the gene matches: 6. CDR1 and CDR2 from the germline V gene are DFQATT and SNEGSKA (reference sequence). The CDR3 is made up of 15 amino acids. The CDR3 sequence: CSARDLGQGLYGYTF. DNA for the CDR3: TGCAGTGCTAGAGATCTGGGACAGGGGTTATATGGCTACACCTTC.

This clonotype was seen more than once but under ten times. The chain links TRBV18 to TRBJ2-5; no clear D gene. The CDR3 is made up of 15 amino acids. CDR1 and CDR2 (germline): KGHSH, LQKENI. Between the trimmed V and J ends, which lost 0 bases and 0 bases, there was a span of 8 bases. The CDR3 region is CASSPPGSNQETQYF. As DNA, the CDR3 is TGTGCCAGCTCACCACCGGGCAGCAACCAAGAGACCCAGTACTTC.

The chain carries TRBV12-5 and TRBJ2-5; TRBD2 is a possible D gene (6 bases). CDR3 size: 18 residues. Germline V gene sequence: CDR1 LGHNT, CDR2 FRNRAP. Trimming took off 0 bases at V and 2 bases at J, with 19 bases between the two ends. CDR3 bases: TGTGCTAGTGGTTTGGTACAGGCGCGTCCAGGACTACAAGAGACCCAGTACTTC. As protein: CASGLVQARPGLQETQYF. The full variable domain, in which reference TRBV12-5 and TRBJ2-5 provide the parts outside the CDR3, is DARVTQTPRHKVTEMGQEVTMRCQPILGHNTVFWYRQTMMQGLELLAYFRNRAPLDDSGMPKDRFSAEMPDATLATLKIQPSEPRDSAVYFCASGLVQARPGLQETQYFGPGTRLLVL.

The rearrangement uses TRBV10-3 and TRBJ2-7; no reliable D call. Between the trimmed V and J ends, which lost 6 bases and 4 bases, there was a span of 10 bases. The CDR3 extends over 12 amino acids. Germline loops: CDR1 ENHRY, CDR2 SYGVKD. CDR3 sequence reads: CAISLSGYEQYV. CDR3 nucleotides: TGTGCCATCAGCCTGTCTGGGTACGAGCAGTACGTC.

There are many counts of this clonotype. The chain couples TRBV9 to TRBJ2-5; no definite D call. There are 11 residues in the CDR3. Between the trimmed V and J ends, which lost 5 bases and 4 bases, there was a span of 6 bases. CDR1 SGDLS and CDR2 YYNGEE come from the germline V gene. The CDR3 DNA reads TGTGCCAGCAGTGACTCAGAGACCCAGTACTTC. It translates to CASSDSETQYF.